These 10 T cell receptor beta chains came from one sample sequenced in a study of T cells in Graves' hyperthyroidism and ophthalmopathy. Amplification targeted TCR beta CDR3 regions from RNA transcripts. The HTBI set primed first-round TCR CDR3 RT-PCR. TCRdb recomputed calls from the multiplex PCR reads with MiXCR, one row per CDR3 protein. Found here are about half a million distinct CDR3 sequences, 20% of them singletons; the top ten hold about half. Sequenced: blood. The receptor set was obtained from a man aged 40-50 years with Graves' ophthalmopathy.

This chain links TRBV12-5 with TRBJ2-5; a possible D gene is TRBD1 (5 bases). The CDR3 is 15 residues long. Per germline, CDR1 LGHNT and CDR2 FRNRAP. V was pared by 4 bases and J by 4 bases, with 16 bases between. CDR3 nucleotide sequence: TGTGCTAGTGGTTCCCGACCAGGGTGGGGAGAGACCCAGTACTTC. Translated: CASGSRPGWGETQYF.

This chain links TRBV7-2 with TRBJ2-2; D is unclear. CDR1 SGHTA and CDR2 FQGNSA come from the germline V gene. The V end was cut by 1 base, the J end by 6 bases, with 12 bases between. CDR3 length: 15 amino acids. CDR3 amino acids: CASSLGGAISGELFF. CDR3 DNA sequence: TGTGCCAGCAGCTTAGGGGGTGCCATCTCCGGGGAGCTGTTTTTT.

The genes are TRBV11-1 and TRBJ1-6, with a weak D call TRBD1 (5 bases). Trimming stripped 3 bases from V and 13 bases from J, with 13 bases between. Germline V gene data show CDR1 as SGHAT and CDR2 as FQDESV (reference sequence). The CDR3 has 13 residues. CDR3 amino acids: CASSFSGGAPLHF. In DNA form, the CDR3 reads TGTGCCAGCAGCTTTTCTGGGGGAGCGCCCCTCCACTTT.

With respect to this clonotype: A read error is possible here, since a much larger clone lies one base away. This chain links TRBV7-9 with TRBJ2-1; 9 bases map to TRBD1. The CDR3 spans 18 residues. V trimming: 7 bases; J trimming: 7 bases; junction bases outside the gene matches: 20. Per germline, CDR1 SEHNR and CDR2 FQNEAQ (reference sequence). The CDR3 DNA is TGTGCCAGCATCTTCCGGGACAGGGTCTTACGAGAGCCGAATGAGCAGTTCTTC. It codes for CASIFRDRVLREPNEQFF.

About this clonotype itself: This sequence may be a read error, since a much larger clone differs from it by one base. The chain combines TRBV12-3 or TRBV12-4 with TRBJ1-1; maybe TRBD1 (5 bases). The CDR3 is 14 residues long. CDR3 residues: CASSYRPGSAEALF. CDR3 DNA sequence: TGTGCCAGCAGTTACCGCCCAGGGAGCGCTGAAGCTCTCTTT.

Concerning this clonotype: A clone one base away is much larger, so this may be a read error. The V call is TRBV2, the J call TRBJ1-5, with 9 bases fitting TRBD1. The V and J ends lost 5 bases and 9 bases, in that order; junction bases with no gene match: 11. Germline lookup yields CDR1 SNHLY and CDR2 FYNNEI. The CDR3 totals 15 residues. The CDR3 spells CASSTDRGAVRPQHF. The DNA of the CDR3 is TGTGCCAGCAGTACTGACAGGGGGGCCGTTCGGCCCCAGCATTTT.

Of note for this clonotype: It is likely a read error, because the conserved phenylalanine at the end of the CDR3 is missing. The genes are TRBV20-1 and TRBJ1-2, with a possible D match to TRBD1 (6 bases). Trimming took off 6 bases at V and 4 bases at J, with 6 bases between the two ends. The CDR3 covers 10 residues. CDR1 DFQATT and CDR2 SNEGSKA come from the germline V gene (reference sequence). The CDR3 sequence is CSAQGYGYTL. CDR3 nucleotides: TGCAGTGCACAGGGCTATGGCTACACCCTC.

This clonotype was counted at least ten times. The chain employs TRBV7-3 and TRBJ1-1; perhaps TRBD1 as D (5 bases). Germline V gene data show CDR1 as SGHTA and CDR2 as FQGTGA. This CDR3 has 15 residues. Trimming removed 2 bases from V and 0 bases from J, with 10 bases in between. The CDR3 loop is CASSLGTGLNTEAFF. As DNA, the CDR3 is TGTGCCAGCAGCTTAGGGACGGGATTGAACACTGAAGCTTTCTTT. Full variable domain (rest looked up from reference TRBV7-3 and TRBJ1-1): GAGVSQTPSNKVTEKGKYVELRCDPISGHTALYWYRQSLGQGPEFLIYFQGTGAADDSGLPNDRFFAVRPEGSVSTLKIQRTERGDSAVYLCASSLGTGLNTEAFFGQGTRLTVV.

This clonotype was counted many times. The chain links TRBV11-2 to TRBJ2-3; D is ambiguous. Germline lookup yields CDR1 SGHAT and CDR2 FQNNGV. V lost 5 bases and J 5 bases, leaving 17 bases between the germline ends. The CDR3 has 15 amino acids. CDR3 bases: TGTGCCAGCAGCCCGAGGCTCCCTCCGGGAGATACGCAGTATTTT. This codes for CASSPRLPPGDTQYF.

This clonotype was seen repeatedly, ten times or more. This chain connects TRBV7-6 to TRBJ2-1; TRBD2 might be the D (6 bases). The CDR3 extends over 15 amino acids. Trimming stripped 5 bases from V and 8 bases from J, with 19 bases between. Germline V gene lookup returns CDR1 SGHVS and CDR2 FNYEAQ. The CDR3 reads CASSRVSGAGDEQFF. The CDR3, as DNA: TGTGCCAGCAGCCGGGTTTCGGGAGCTGGGGATGAGCAGTTCTTC.